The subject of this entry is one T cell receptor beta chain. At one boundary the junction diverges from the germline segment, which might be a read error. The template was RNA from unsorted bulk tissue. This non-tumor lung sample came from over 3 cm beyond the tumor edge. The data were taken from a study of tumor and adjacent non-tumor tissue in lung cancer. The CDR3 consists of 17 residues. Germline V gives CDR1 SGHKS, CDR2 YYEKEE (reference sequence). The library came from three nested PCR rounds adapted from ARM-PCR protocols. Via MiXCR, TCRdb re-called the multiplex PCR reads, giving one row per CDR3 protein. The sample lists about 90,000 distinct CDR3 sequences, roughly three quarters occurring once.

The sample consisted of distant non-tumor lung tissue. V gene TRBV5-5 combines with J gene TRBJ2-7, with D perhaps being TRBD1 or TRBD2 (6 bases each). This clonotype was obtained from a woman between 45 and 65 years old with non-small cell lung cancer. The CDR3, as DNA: TGTGTCAGCAGTCCAAGGGAGGCCGGGACATCCGCCTACGAGCAGTACTTC. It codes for CVSSPREAGTSAYEQYF.